These 14 T cell receptor beta chains share one sample of origin, sequenced in a study of tumor and adjacent non-tumor tissue in lung cancer. This sample's RNA came from whole unsorted tissue. More than 3 cm separated this lung sample from the edge of the tumor. A modified ARM-PCR protocol with three rounds of nested PCR amplified TCRbeta. TCRdb reanalysed the multiplex PCR reads using MiXCR and keeps one entry per CDR3 protein. The data hold roughly 49,000 distinct CDR3 sequences, with about 70% observed a single time. The sequencing input was distant non-tumor lung tissue. The receptors were gathered from a woman aged 55 to 70 with non-small cell lung cancer.

As to this clonotype: A read error may account for a junction end that differs from germline. The V call is TRBV20-1, the J call TRBJ2-1, with 9 bases matching TRBD2. CDR1 is DFQATT and CDR2 is SNEGSKA in the germline V gene (reference sequence). This CDR3 region has 16 residues. The CDR3 protein is CSTRSGTSQIYNEQFF. The CDR3 DNA reads as TGTAGTACTAGATCAGGGACTAGCCAAATCTACAATGAGCAGTTCTTC.

At least ten counts were recorded for this clonotype. The rearrangement uses TRBV30 and TRBJ2-2; D ambiguous. With 4 bases removed from V and 3 bases from J, the gap between germline ends came to 6 bases. In germline, CDR1 is GTSNPN, CDR2 SVGIG (reference sequence). The CDR3 runs 12 residues. The CDR3 sequence: CAWKRDTGELFF. The CDR3 DNA reads as TGTGCCTGGAAACGGGACACCGGGGAGCTGTTTTTT.

With regard to this clonotype: Possible read error: a much larger clone is one base away. The chain carries TRBV5-1 and TRBJ2-1; 10 bases agree with TRBD2. Germline V gene sequence: CDR1 SGHRS, CDR2 YFSETQ. CDR3 length: 15 amino acids. J was trimmed by 9 bases and V by 4 bases; bases with no gene match: 10. CDR3 DNA sequence: TGCGCCAGCAGCACAGGGACTAGCGCGAGCGTTGAGCAGTTCTTC. Amino acids: CASSTGTSASVEQFF. The full variable domain, rest sourced from reference TRBV5-1 and TRBJ2-1, is KAGVTQTPRYLIKTRGQQVTLSCSPISGHRSVSWYQQTPGQGLQFLFEYFSETQRNKGNFPGRFSGRQFSNSRSEMNVSTLELGDSALYLCASSTGTSASVEQFFGPGTRLTVL.

V gene TRBV5-1 combines with J gene TRBJ1-1; a weak D match, TRBD1 (6 bases). Deletions cut 5 bases from V and 0 bases from J, with 11 bases between. The CDR3 length is 14 residues. CDR1 and CDR2 from the germline V gene are SGHRS and YFSETQ. The CDR3 sequence is CASSYGQMNTEAFF. The CDR3 nucleotides read TGCGCCAGCAGTTACGGACAGATGAACACTGAAGCTTTCTTT.

A note on this clonotype: A read error may explain this, as a much larger clone is one base away. The chain uses TRBV5-1 and TRBJ2-1; tentative D call: TRBD2 (6 bases). The CDR3 has 14 amino acids. CDR1 and CDR2 (germline): SGHRS, YFSETQ. DNA for the CDR3: TGCGTCAGCAGCGAGGGACTGTTCGACAATGAGCAGTTCTTC. It translates to CVSSEGLFDNEQFF.

This clonotype was counted ten times or more. The V and J genes are TRBV12-3 or TRBV12-4 and TRBJ1-1; D is undetermined. The V end was cut by 7 bases, the J end by 4 bases, with 19 bases between. CDR3 size: 15 residues. The CDR3 sequence: CASIPQAGRSTEAFF. The CDR3 DNA is TGTGCCAGCATCCCTCAGGCAGGTCGGAGCACTGAAGCTTTCTTT.

Regarding this clonotype: Relative to the germline gene, one junction end is altered; a read error may explain this. The chain carries TRBV29-1 and TRBJ2-1; D is perhaps TRBD1 (6 bases). The germline CDR1 and CDR2 sequences are SQVTM and ANQGSEA. The CDR3 is 12 residues long. The CDR3 loop reads CSSGHRAGEQFF. The CDR3 DNA reads TGTAGCTCTGGCCACAGGGCGGGTGAGCAGTTCTTC.

Regarding this clonotype: The CDR3 ends on some other residue instead of the conserved phenylalanine or tryptophan, so this is likely a read error. This rearrangement joins TRBV29-1 to TRBJ2-5; maybe TRBD2 (6 bases). This CDR3 has 15 amino acids. V was cut by 1 base and J by 4 bases, with 16 bases left in between. Germline CDR1 SQVTM, CDR2 ANQGSEA. Here the CDR3 reads CSVEVPTGEVETQYY. Written as DNA, the CDR3 is TGCAGCGTTGAAGTGCCCACGGGAGAAGTAGAGACCCAGTACTAC.

To note about this clonotype: Relative to the germline gene, one junction end is altered; a read error may explain this. The V call is TRBV6-1, the J call TRBJ1-1; D gene unclear. The CDR3 has 15 residues. Germline V lookup: CDR1 MNHNS, CDR2 SASEGT. The chain's CDR3 is CASSEAQFRNTEAFF. DNA of the CDR3: TGTGCCAGCAGTGAAGCGCAGTTCCGGAACACCGAAGCTTTCTTT.

Concerning this clonotype: A much larger clone lies one base from this, so it may be a read error. The chain uses TRBV28 and TRBJ1-1; D is undetermined. V lost 2 bases, J lost 6 bases, and 16 bases lay in between. The CDR3 runs 15 residues. The germline gives CDR1 MDHEN, CDR2 SYDVKM. The CDR3 spells CASSLRLGIKAEAFF. Written as DNA, the CDR3 is TGTGCCAGCAGTTTACGACTAGGGATCAAAGCTGAAGCTTTCTTT.

This rearrangement joins TRBV4-3 to TRBJ2-3, with D possibly matching TRBD2 (6 bases). Germline V gene sequence: CDR1 LGHNA, CDR2 YSLEER. V lost 0 bases and J 5 bases, leaving 12 bases between the germline ends. This CDR3 has 15 residues. The DNA for the CDR3 is TGCGCCAGCAGCCAAGAGGTGGGGAGGATAGATACGCAGTATTTT. Protein: CASSQEVGRIDTQYF.

Regarding this clonotype: The CDR3 end shows no conserved phenylalanine or tryptophan, and so a read error is likely. The chain recombines TRBV20-1 with TRBJ2-1; 8 bases are shared with TRBD2. The CDR3 length is 16 residues. J lost 8 bases, V lost 2 bases, and 14 bases had no gene match. Germline assignment: CDR1 DFQATT and CDR2 SNEGSKA (reference sequence). Here the CDR3 reads CSARPLGTGGNDEQFS. In DNA, the CDR3 is TGCAGTGCTAGACCCCTGGGAACGGGGGGGAACGATGAGCAGTTCTCC.

This clonotype occurred once. The chain uses TRBV12-5 and TRBJ1-1; D remains unclear. From germline, CDR1 is LGHNT and CDR2 FRNRAP. The V and J ends lost 1 base and 7 bases respectively, with 10 bases between them. The CDR3 extends over 13 amino acids. Here the CDR3 reads CASGLESGIEAFF. CDR3 DNA: TGTGCTAGTGGTTTGGAGTCGGGCATTGAAGCTTTCTTT.

This clonotype occurred many times. This likely comes from a read error, as the CDR3 has no conserved phenylalanine or tryptophan at its end. The chain has TRBV5-5 and TRBJ2-1; a weak D match, TRBD1 (6 bases). Germline V lookup: CDR1 SGHKS, CDR2 YYEKEE (reference sequence). The CDR3 extends over 15 amino acids. V shed 3 bases and J shed 10 bases, with 20 bases lying between them. CDR3 nucleotides: TGTGCCAGCAGCTACCGGGACACTGGAAGGGGGGAGCAGTTCCTC. This gives the protein CASSYRDTGRGEQFL.